Below are 21 T cell receptor beta chains sequenced from a single sample in a study of immune cell composition in non-small cell lung cancer. Sequenced by immunoSEQ multiplex PCR; TCRdb stores in-frame clones only, minus some. The table has approximately 2,100 clones, approximately 72% seen once. Source material: lung tumor tissue. These receptors were taken from a human donor with non-small cell lung cancer.

V usage is TRBV18 and J usage is TRBJ2-6; 10 nucleotides agree with TRBD1. The ends lost 6 bases at V and 0 bases at J; junction bases unmatched: 8. The CDR3 totals 18 residues. Germline V gene sequence: CDR1 KGHSH, CDR2 LQKENI. CDR3 residues: CASSPRTGGTSGANVLTF. In DNA, the CDR3 is TGTGCCAGCTCCCCGAGGACAGGGGGAACCTCTGGGGCCAACGTCCTGACTTTC.

Comments on this clone: At one boundary the junction diverges from the germline segment, which might be a read error. This rearrangement joins TRBV4-1 to TRBJ2-1; unclear D gene. The CDR3 length is 11 residues. CDR1 MGHRA and CDR2 YSYEKL come from the germline V gene. The CDR3 nucleotides are TGTGCCAGCAGCTTTCAGAAGGAGCAGTTCTTC. Translated, it gives CASSFQKEQFF.

This chain uses TRBV6-4 with TRBJ2-3, with 7 bases matching TRBD1. Germline V gene data show CDR1 as MRHNA and CDR2 as SNTAGT. V gave up 0 bases and J gave up 4 bases; unmatched junction bases: 1. This CDR3 is built from 14 residues. The CDR3 spells CASSDSGGADTQYF. The CDR3 DNA reads as TGTGCCAGCAGTGACTCAGGGGGCGCAGATACGCAGTATTTT.

The chain links TRBV12-5 to TRBJ2-5; 14 nucleotides match TRBD2. The germline CDR1 and CDR2 sequences are LGHNT and FRNRAP. The V segment lost 1 base and the J segment 5 bases; nucleotides outside the gene matches: 6. This CDR3 is 17 amino acids long. The CDR3 is CASGLATSGRVRETQYF. The CDR3 region has the DNA TGTGCTAGTGGTTTGGCGACTAGCGGGAGGGTCAGGGAGACCCAGTACTTC.

The CDR3 sequence is CATITGDTIYF. The CDR3 DNA is TGTGCCACCATCACAGGGGACACCATATATTTT. The V gene is TRBV6-5, the J gene TRBJ1-3, with 7 bases matching TRBD1. Germline loops: CDR1 MNHEY, CDR2 SVGAGI. This CDR3 region has 11 residues. V gave up 10 bases and J gave up 8 bases; unmatched junction bases: 5.

The chain uses TRBV10-2 and TRBJ2-3, with TRBD2 matching over 8 bases. V shed 4 bases, J shed 5 bases, and the junction held 8 bases outside the gene matches. Per germline, CDR1 WSHSY and CDR2 SAAADI. The CDR3 runs 15 residues. DNA of the CDR3: TGCGCCAGCAGTGTGATCGGGGGGGCTGGAGATACGCAGTATTTT. Protein: CASSVIGGAGDTQYF.

Of note for this clone: Mismatch with germline at one junction end may stem from a read error. The chain carries TRBV2 and TRBJ1-2; 8 positions match TRBD1. CDR3 length: 15 amino acids. Germline CDR1 reads SNHLY; CDR2 reads FYNNEI. The CDR3 nucleotides read TGTGCCACCAGTGATTCAGGGGGCATGGGCTATGGCTACACCTTC. This codes for CATSDSGGMGYGYTF.

The chain is built from TRBV5-1 and TRBJ2-5; 8 bases map to TRBD1. The CDR3 is 16 residues long. Trimming at V came to 0 bases and at J to 1 base, leaving 5 bases not matched to a gene. Germline V CDR1 and CDR2: SGHRS, YFSETQ. The CDR3 protein is CASSLAGGAVQETQYF. In DNA, the CDR3 is TGCGCCAGCAGCTTGGCAGGGGGCGCGGTCCAAGAGACCCAGTACTTC. Drawing the rest from reference TRBV5-1 and TRBJ2-5, the complete variable domain is KAGVTQTPRYLIKTRGQQVTLSCSPISGHRSVSWYQQTPGQGLQFLFEYFSETQRNKGNFPGRFSGRQFSNSRSEMNVSTLELGDSALYLCASSLAGGAVQETQYFGPGTRLLVL.

The sample holds a few counts of this clone. This sequence joins TRBV10-3 and TRBJ1-1; no definite D call. The CDR3 runs to 13 residues. Deletions cut 6 bases from V and 5 bases from J, with 13 bases between. Germline CDR1 and CDR2: ENHRY and SYGVKD. Here the CDR3 reads CAIRPTELTEAFF. As DNA, the CDR3 is TGTGCCATCAGACCGACTGAGCTGACTGAAGCTTTCTTT.

The chain links TRBV4-2 to TRBJ1-1, with D maybe TRBD1 (6 bases). The V and J ends lost 3 bases and 1 base respectively, with 12 bases between them. The CDR3 covers 15 residues. CDR1 and CDR2 from the germline V gene are LGHNA and YNFKEQ. The CDR3 loop is CASSQVPRGNTEAFF. The CDR3 DNA sequence: TGTGCCAGCAGCCAGGTCCCCAGGGGGAACACTGAAGCTTTCTTT.

This clone was observed a few times. This chain links TRBV29-1 with TRBJ2-1; 15 positions agree with TRBD2. Germline-derived CDR1 and CDR2 are SQVTM and ANQGSEA. The J segment lost 4 bases and the V segment lost 1 base, leaving 11 bases of the junction unmatched. This CDR3 region has 19 residues. CDR3 residues: CSVEGRTSGGVGGYNEQFF. The CDR3 nucleotides read TGCAGCGTTGAAGGGCGGACTAGCGGGGGGGTAGGGGGGTACAATGAGCAGTTCTTC.

The V call is TRBV4-2, the J call TRBJ1-2; 11 nucleotides align to TRBD1. V was clipped by 0 bases and J by 5 bases; unmatched bases: 5. Per the germline V gene, CDR1 is LGHNA and CDR2 is YNFKEQ. The CDR3 is made up of 16 amino acids. DNA of the CDR3: TGTGCCAGCAGCCAAGAGATAGGGGACAGGGGGTATGGCTACACCTTC. Its protein is CASSQEIGDRGYGYTF.

This chain connects TRBV27 to TRBJ2-7; 10 bases fit TRBD2. The CDR3 runs 14 residues. Germline V gene sequence: CDR1 MNHEY, CDR2 SMNVEV (reference sequence). The V gene end was trimmed by 6 bases and the J gene end by 5 bases; junction bases not matched to a gene: 7. Here the CDR3 reads CASRPLGTSDEQYF. The CDR3 DNA follows: TGTGCCAGCAGACCGCTAGGGACTAGCGACGAGCAGTACTTC.

This chain links TRBV19 with TRBJ2-3; D might be TRBD2 (6 bases). Germline-derived CDR1 and CDR2 are LNHDA and SQIVND (reference sequence). The ends were cut back, 6 bases at V and 1 base at J, with 23 bases in the middle. This CDR3 comprises 18 residues. CDR3: CASRSTGGDTTGTDTQYF. The CDR3 DNA follows: TGTGCCAGTAGATCCACCGGCGGGGATACTACTGGCACAGATACGCAGTATTTT.

The chain links TRBV7-2 to TRBJ2-3; no firm D call. V lost 3 bases and J 0 bases, leaving 10 bases between the germline ends. Germline values: CDR1 SGHTA, CDR2 FQGNSA. CDR3 length equals 15 residues. CDR3 in amino acids: CASSFQASSTDTQYF. The CDR3 nucleotides read TGTGCCAGCAGCTTCCAAGCTTCTAGCACAGATACGCAGTATTTT. Complete variable domain (other parts from reference TRBV7-2 and TRBJ2-3): GAGVSQSPSNKVTEKGKDVELRCDPISGHTALYWYRQSLGQGLEFLIYFQGNSAPDKSGLPSDRFSAERTGGSVSTLTIQRTQQEDSAVYLCASSFQASSTDTQYFGPGTRLTVL.

CDR3 sequence (DNA): TGTGCCAGCAGTTTATATTCGGGAGATGGCTACACCTTC. Translation: CASSLYSGDGYTF. The gene calls are TRBV27 and TRBJ1-2; no reliable D call. Trimming took 1 base from V and 6 from J, leaving 9 bases between them. Germline CDR1 and CDR2: MNHEY and SMNVEV (reference sequence). This CDR3 has 13 amino acids.

This chain connects TRBV6-1 to TRBJ2-7; 7 bases line up with TRBD1. The CDR3 has 15 residues. V was pared by 7 bases and J by 3 bases, with 12 bases of the junction left unmatched. The V gene's germline CDR1 is MNHNS and CDR2 SASEGT. CDR3 sequence reads: CASIRSRDSNYEQYF. The CDR3 DNA reads as TGTGCCAGCATCCGAAGTAGGGACAGCAACTACGAGCAGTACTTC.

This chain joins TRBV9 and TRBJ2-5, with TRBD2 matching 7 bases. Germline CDR1 is SGDLS and CDR2 is YYNGEE. The trim removed 6 bases at V and 1 base at J, leaving 6 bases unmatched. The CDR3 extends over 14 amino acids. CDR3 in amino acids: CASTPGGGQETQYF. DNA of the CDR3: TGTGCCAGCACCCCAGGCGGGGGCCAAGAGACCCAGTACTTC.

The genes are TRBV30 and TRBJ1-5, with D possibly matching TRBD1 (5 bases). Germline CDR1 reads GTSNPN; CDR2 reads SVGIG (reference sequence). This CDR3 region has 13 residues. Trimming stripped 3 bases from V and 0 bases from J, with 6 bases between. The CDR3 sequence: CAWSDSSNQPQHF. The CDR3 DNA sequence: TGTGCCTGGAGCGACAGTAGCAATCAGCCCCAGCATTTT.

This chain connects TRBV28 to TRBJ2-5; D not resolved. The CDR3 covers 13 residues. Germline V lookup: CDR1 MDHEN, CDR2 SYDVKM. V was shortened by 4 bases and J by 2 bases, with 8 bases between the two germline ends. CDR3 nucleotides: TGTGCCAGCAGTTCCCGAACACAAGAGACCCAGTACTTC. This gives the protein CASSSRTQETQYF.

This clone was picked up one time. The sample holds other DNA sequences that translate to the same CDR3. The chain recombines TRBV19 with TRBJ1-2, with TRBD1 matching 10 bases. This CDR3 region has 14 residues. V gave up 5 bases and J gave up 4 bases; unmatched junction bases: 4. Germline V gives CDR1 LNHDA, CDR2 SQIVND (reference sequence). Here the CDR3 reads CASSPDRGPYGYTF. The CDR3 nucleotides are TGTGCCAGTAGTCCCGACAGGGGGCCCTATGGCTACACCTTC.